The subject of this entry is one TCR beta chain. The CDR3 sequence is 15 residues long. Trimming cost V 2 bases and J 8 bases; bases outside gene matches: 11. Germline V CDR1 and CDR2: SGHTA, FQGNSA. This sample is drawn from a study of CD8+ T cells in alopecia areata. cDNA serving as the sequencing template came from extracted, reverse transcribed RNA. Using immunoSEQ multiplex PCR, the repertoire was profiled, and TCRdb retains in-frame clones only, with some absent. This table has 150,000 to 200,000 clones, 50% to 70% appearing once. The chain joins TRBV7-2 to TRBJ1-2, with TRBD1 identical over 7 bases. The sequence came from a human donor with alopecia areata. This specimen consisted of CD4+ T cells sorted from blood, obtained at week 0. CDR3 DNA sequence: TGTGCCAGCAGCTTAAAGGGGGCTCACCAAATGGGCTACACCTTC. Translation gives CASSLKGAHQMGYTF.